This T cell receptor beta chain is from a study of CD8 T cells in ankylosing spondylitis. Study observations and caveats: Disease-associated clonotypes exhibited CD8+ identity and were relatively infrequent in peripheral blood. A TCR beta motif made of roughly eight highly homologous variants seemed typical of ankylosing spondylitis blood.

This clonotype turned up a few times. The antigen is undetermined. Germline CDR1 is SNHLY and CDR2 is FYNNEI. With V trimmed by 4 bases and J by 6 bases, 5 bases remained unmatched. The CDR3 length is 14 residues. TCRdb independently ran MiXCR on the 5' RACE reads; one entry per CDR3 protein. Of about 800,000 distinct CDR3 sequences in the sample, over 9.5% are singletons; the top ten hold 0.45% to 0.6%. Sequenced: blood, either unsorted or a sorted T cell fraction (not recorded which). This sequence was found in a male donor with ankylosing spondylitis. This chain connects TRBV2 to TRBJ1-5; 8 bases fit TRBD1. The CDR3, as DNA: TGTGCCAGCAGTGTTCGGACAGGGAGTCAGCCCCAGCATTTT. Translated, it gives CASSVRTGSQPQHF.